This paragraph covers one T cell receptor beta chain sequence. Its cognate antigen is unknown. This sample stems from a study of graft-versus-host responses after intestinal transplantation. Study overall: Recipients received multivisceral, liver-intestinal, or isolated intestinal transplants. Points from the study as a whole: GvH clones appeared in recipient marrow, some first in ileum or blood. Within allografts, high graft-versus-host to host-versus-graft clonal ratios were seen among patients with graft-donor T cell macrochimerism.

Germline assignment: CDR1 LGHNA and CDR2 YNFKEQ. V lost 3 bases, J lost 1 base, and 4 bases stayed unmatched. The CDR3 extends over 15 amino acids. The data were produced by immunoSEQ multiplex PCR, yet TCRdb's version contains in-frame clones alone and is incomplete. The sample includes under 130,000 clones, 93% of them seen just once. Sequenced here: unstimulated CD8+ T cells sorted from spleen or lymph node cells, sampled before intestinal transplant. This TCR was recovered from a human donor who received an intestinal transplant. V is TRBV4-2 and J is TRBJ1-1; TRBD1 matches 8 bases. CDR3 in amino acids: CASSQDRVANTEAFF. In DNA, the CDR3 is TGTGCCAGCAGCCAGGACAGGGTCGCGAACACTGAAGCTTTCTTT.